The rows below give T cell receptor beta chains drawn from one sample of a study of blood T cell repertoires in COVID-19. The repertoire was sequenced with immunoSEQ multiplex PCR; TCRdb's copy has only in-frame clones and lacks some. Seen here are 100,000 or so clones, 81% observed once, and the top ten hold 37%. Sequencing was performed on peripheral blood. These receptors were obtained from a man older than 75 with acute or convalescent COVID-19. Each CDR3 is given with its conserved first and last residue. Fields, in order: clone size, J gene, D gene, V gene, CDR3 protein, CDR3 DNA. D genes are given only for firm matches. The size of a clone is reported for some rows only, either as once, few or many, or as a class for expanded clones.

NA	TRBJ1-3	NA	TRBV5-6	CASSLDRANTIYF	TGTGCCAGCAGCTTGGACAGGGCGAACACCATATATTTT
NA	TRBJ1-1	TRBD1	TRBV5-1	CASSSTGGRTEAFF	TGCGCCAGCAGCTCAACAGGGGGCCGAACTGAAGCTTTCTTT
NA	TRBJ1-4	NA	TRBV12-3/TRBV12-4	CASSALQGQKLFF	TGTGCCAGCAGTGCGCTACAGGGACAAAAACTGTTTTTT
once	TRBJ1-1	TRBD1	TRBV6-6	CASSHPGQGWTEAFF	TGTGCCAGCAGCCACCCGGGACAGGGGTGGACTGAAGCTTTCTTT
NA	TRBJ2-3	NA	TRBV5-1	CASSLGITQGTDTQYF	TGCGCCAGCAGCTTGGGTATTACCCAGGGGACAGATACGCAGTATTTT
NA	TRBJ1-6	TRBD1	TRBV28	CASSLRGTGYSPLHF	TGTGCCAGCAGTTTAAGGGGGACAGGGTATTCACCCCTCCACTTT
few	TRBJ2-7	TRBD1	TRBV6-2/TRBV6-3	CASSLEGTGVSSSYEQYF	TGTGCCAGCAGTCTGGAGGGGACAGGGGTTTCAAGCTCCTACGAGCAGTACTTC
NA	TRBJ1-4	TRBD1	TRBV5-1	CASSSRTGDEKLFF	TGCGCCAGCAGCTCCCGGACAGGGGATGAAAAACTGTTTTTT
few	TRBJ2-7	NA	TRBV28	CASSLVTASYEQYF	TGTGCCAGCAGTTTAGTGACAGCCTCCTACGAGCAGTACTTC
once	TRBJ1-5	NA	TRBV6-5	CASSYSKRSNQPQHF	TGTGCCAGCAGTTACTCGAAACGGAGTAATCAGCCCCAGCATTTT
NA	TRBJ1-1	NA	TRBV5-1	CASRHPGHVPMNTEAFF	TGCGCCAGCAGACATCCGGGACACGTCCCAATGAACACTGAAGCTTTCTTT
NA	TRBJ1-6	NA	TRBV9	CASSVGGGSALHF	TGTGCCAGCAGCGTAGGTGGAGGGTCGGCCCTCCACTTT
NA	TRBJ2-7	TRBD2	TRBV11-2	CASSAGLASYEQYF	TGTGCCAGCAGCGCCGGACTAGCGAGCTACGAGCAGTACTTC
NA	TRBJ1-5	NA	TRBV29-1	CSVRVGGGGNQPQHF	TGCAGCGTTCGAGTCGGGGGAGGTGGCAATCAGCCCCAGCATTTT
NA	TRBJ1-2	NA	TRBV6-5	CASRSPGGTNYGYTF	TGTGCCAGCAGGTCTCCGGGGGGGACTAACTATGGCTACACCTTC
NA	TRBJ1-2	TRBD1	TRBV27	CASSPDRGPAGGYTF	TGTGCCAGCAGTCCGGACAGGGGGCCAGCGGGGGGCTACACCTTC
NA	TRBJ1-2	TRBD1	TRBV6-5	CASRTGANYGYTF	TGTGCCAGCCGGACAGGAGCTAACTATGGCTACACCTTC
NA	TRBJ2-5	NA	TRBV12-3/TRBV12-4	CASSLRDVETQYF	TGTGCCAGCAGTTTGAGGGATGTAGAGACCCAGTACTTC
NA	TRBJ1-1	NA	TRBV2	CASKIAAEAFF	TGTGCCAGCAAGATAGCAGCTGAAGCTTTCTTT
few	TRBJ2-1	NA	TRBV3-1/TRBV3-2	CASSQEWGLQFF	TGTGCCAGCAGCCAAGAATGGGGACTTCAGTTCTTC
NA	TRBJ2-7	TRBD1	TRBV5-1	CASSMTGPHEQYF	TGCGCCAGCAGCATGACAGGGCCCCACGAGCAGTACTTC
once	TRBJ2-3	NA	TRBV11-1	CASSEGGFTDTQYF	TGTGCCAGCAGCGAGGGGGGGTTCACAGATACGCAGTATTTT
few	TRBJ1-6	NA	TRBV27	CASSFGNSPLHF	TGTGCCAGCAGTTTCGGGAATTCACCCCTCCACTTT
NA	TRBJ1-4	NA	TRBV15	CATSKQGGREKLFF	TGTGCCACCAGCAAACAGGGTGGAAGGGAAAAACTGTTTTTT
NA	TRBJ1-4	TRBD1	TRBV2	CASSGQGGEKLFF	TGTGCCAGCAGTGGACAGGGGGGTGAAAAACTGTTTTTT
NA	TRBJ2-3	TRBD2	TRBV29-1	CSSWTSGRTDTQYF	TGCAGCTCATGGACTAGCGGGAGAACAGATACGCAGTATTTT
once	TRBJ1-2	NA	TRBV2	CASRGGTFSYGYTF	TGTGCCAGCAGGGGGGGGACTTTTTCCTATGGCTACACCTTC
few	TRBJ2-7	NA	TRBV28	CASSFPTTYEQYF	TGTGCCAGCAGTTTCCCAACAACCTACGAGCAGTACTTC
NA	TRBJ2-7	NA	TRBV19	CASSPGRPYEQYF	TGTGCCAGTAGTCCCGGGAGACCTTACGAGCAGTACTTC
NA	TRBJ1-2	NA	TRBV2	CASGTGTQFNGYTF	TGTGCCTCAGGGACCGGGACACAGTTTAATGGCTACACCTTC
once	TRBJ1-1	TRBD1	TRBV18	CASSPQGAKGMNTEAFF	TGTGCCAGCTCACCACAGGGGGCAAAAGGTATGAACACTGAAGCTTTCTTT
NA	TRBJ2-5	TRBD1	TRBV25-1	CASSVQGTQETQYF	TGTGCCAGCAGCGTACAGGGGACCCAAGAGACCCAGTACTTC
few	TRBJ1-1	NA	TRBV11-2	CASSLDGTEAFF	TGTGCCAGCAGCTTAGACGGGACTGAAGCTTTCTTT